This T cell receptor (beta chain) derives from a study of technical replicates of blood from a few donors. This clone was seen only once. The assay was immunoSEQ multiplex PCR, and TCRdb's table has in-frame clones only and misses some. The table shows around 50,000 clones, with more than 95% occurring only once. CDR3 size: 17 residues. Germline CDR1 LNHDA, CDR2 SQIVND (reference sequence). The J segment lost 2 bases and the V segment lost 2 bases, leaving 10 bases of the junction unmatched. This TCR derives from a human donor in good health. The rearrangement links TRBV19 to TRBJ2-7, with 9 positions matching TRBD1. Sample: T cells isolated from PBMCs. The CDR3 DNA reads as TGTGCCAGTAGTATACTTCCGGGACAGGGAAGAACCTACGAGCAGTACTTC. This sequence encodes CASSILPGQGRTYEQYF.